A single sample gave rise to the 9 T cell receptor beta chains below, sequenced in a study of tumor-infiltrating lymphocytes in primary liver carcinoma. TCR beta cDNA came from about 450 ng total RNA, primed with a constant-region primer. For TCR beta, libraries were produced by three nested multiplex PCR rounds using slightly modified ARM-PCR. Use of TRBV1-TRBV30 forward primers with a C-beta reverse primer characterized the first two PCR rounds, which lasted 10 cycles each. TCRdb reprocessed the multiplex PCR reads via MiXCR and lists one record per CDR3 protein. The table records approximately 310,000 distinct CDR3 sequences, more than 55% of them present only once. Germline DNA was also extracted, and blood RNA derived from unsorted whole blood. Sequenced material: peripheral blood. All receptors derive from a man aged 35-49 years with primary liver carcinoma and hepatitis B virus infection.

This clonotype was seen more than once but under ten times. This chain joins TRBV5-1 and TRBJ2-3; 9 positions agree with TRBD2. From germline, CDR1 is SGHRS and CDR2 YFSETQ. The CDR3 is 14 residues long. V shed 7 bases, J shed 2 bases, and the junction held 5 bases outside the gene matches. CDR3 region: CASQTSGDTDTQYF. The CDR3 DNA reads as TGCGCCAGCCAGACTAGCGGAGACACAGATACGCAGTATTTT.

As for this clonotype: A single base separates this from a much larger clone, so it may be a read error. The V and J genes are TRBV5-6 and TRBJ1-6, with a weak D call TRBD1 (5 bases). The CDR3 loop spans 17 amino acids. Per germline, CDR1 SGHDT and CDR2 YYEEEE. V was trimmed by 1 base and J by 8 bases, leaving 19 bases between them. CDR3 sequence reads: CASSLSGRTMGDSPLHF. In DNA form, the CDR3 reads TGTGCCAGCAGCTTGTCGGGCCGGACCATGGGGGATTCACCCCTCCACTTT. The full variable domain, completed using reference TRBV5-6 and TRBJ1-6, is DAGVTQSPTHLIKTRGQQVTLRCSPKSGHDTVSWYQQALGQGPQFIFQYYEEEERQRGNFPDRFSGHQFPNYSSELNVNALLLGDSALYLCASSLSGRTMGDSPLHFGNGTRLTVT.

On this clonotype: Given the absence of the conserved phenylalanine or tryptophan at the CDR3 end, a read error is likely. This chain links TRBV6-6 with TRBJ2-2; 7 positions match TRBD1. Germline CDR1 is MNHNY and CDR2 is SVGAGI (reference sequence). The CDR3 loop spans 14 amino acids. Trimming removed 5 bases from V and 7 bases from J; junction bases left unmatched: 7. Here the CDR3 DNA reads TGTGCCAGCAGTAGGGACAGTGGAGACGGGGAGCTGTTTATT. Translating gives CASSRDSGDGELFI.

This sequence joins TRBV30 and TRBJ2-1, with D maybe TRBD2 (5 bases). The CDR3 is 12 amino acids. The germline V and J ends were trimmed by 4 bases and 8 bases, with 12 bases remaining between them. Germline CDR1 reads GTSNPN; CDR2 reads SVGIG (reference sequence). The CDR3 spells CAWNQLGYEQFF. CDR3 nucleotide sequence: TGTGCCTGGAACCAACTAGGCTATGAGCAGTTCTTC.

This clonotype was seen at least ten times. The J gene is TRBJ1-1, the V gene TRBV6-1; maybe TRBD1 (5 bases). From germline, CDR1 is MNHNS and CDR2 SASEGT. This CDR3 has 13 amino acids. V was shortened by 2 bases and J by 4 bases, with 8 bases between the two germline ends. CDR3 nucleotides: TGTGCCAGCAGTGAATCGGGGACCACTGAAGCTTTCTTT. Residues: CASSESGTTEAFF.

On this clonotype itself: A clone one base away is much larger, so this may be a read error. It is likely a read error, because the conserved phenylalanine at the end of the CDR3 is missing. This CDR3 is CASSFQGMDSPLHS. In DNA, the CDR3 is TGTGCCAGCAGTTTTCAGGGGATGGATTCACCCCTCCACTCT. This chain joins TRBV12-3 or TRBV12-4 and TRBJ1-6; D may be TRBD1 (6 bases). Between the trimmed V and J ends, which lost 3 bases and 8 bases, there was a span of 11 bases. The CDR3 covers 14 residues.

With respect to this clonotype: This likely comes from a read error, as the CDR3 has no conserved phenylalanine or tryptophan at its end. CDR3: CASSEGMTSGIREQYL. CDR3 nucleotide sequence: TGTGCCAGTAGTGAAGGGATGACTAGCGGGATACGCGAGCAGTACCTC. The rearrangement joins TRBV6-1 to TRBJ2-7, with TRBD2 matching 11 bases. The CDR3 length is 16 residues. Germline CDR1 reads MNHNS; CDR2 reads SASEGT.

The CDR3: CASSLTGAGEEFF. DNA for the CDR3: TGTGCCAGCAGCTTAACCGGCGCGGGGGAGGAGTTCTTC. V usage is TRBV7-3 and J usage is TRBJ2-1; 7 bases are shared with TRBD2. Trimming removed 0 bases from V and 14 bases from J; junction bases left unmatched: 7. The CDR3 has 13 residues. CDR1 is SGHTA, CDR2 FQGTGA, per germline. The variable domain in full, completed from reference TRBV7-3 and TRBJ2-1, reads GAGVSQTPSNKVTEKGKYVELRCDPISGHTALYWYRQSLGQGPEFLIYFQGTGAADDSGLPNDRFFAVRPEGSVSTLKIQRTERGDSAVYLCASSLTGAGEEFFGPGTRLTVL.

This clonotype was found many times. This sequence joins TRBV29-1 and TRBJ2-3; 11 bases are a match to TRBD2. The CDR3 consists of 12 residues. Germline loops: CDR1 SQVTM, CDR2 ANQGSEA. With 6 bases clipped from V and 5 bases from J, the junction kept 1 base outside the gene matches. CDR3 bases: TGCAGCGTGACTAGCGGGATAGATACGCAGTATTTT. Protein: CSVTSGIDTQYF.